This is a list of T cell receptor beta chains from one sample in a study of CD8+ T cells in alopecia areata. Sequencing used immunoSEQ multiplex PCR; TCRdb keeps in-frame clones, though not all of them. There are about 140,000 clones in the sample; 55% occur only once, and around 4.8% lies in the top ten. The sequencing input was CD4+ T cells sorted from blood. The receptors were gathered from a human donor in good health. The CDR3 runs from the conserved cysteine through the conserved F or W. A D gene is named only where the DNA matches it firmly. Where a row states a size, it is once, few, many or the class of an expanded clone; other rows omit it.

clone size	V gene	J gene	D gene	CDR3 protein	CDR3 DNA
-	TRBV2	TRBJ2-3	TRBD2	CASSVGLAYTDTQYF	TGTGCCAGCAGCGTCGGACTAGCTTACACAGATACGCAGTATTTT
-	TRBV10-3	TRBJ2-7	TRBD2	CAISRTSESNEQYF	TGTGCCATCAGCCGGACTAGCGAGTCCAACGAGCAGTACTTC
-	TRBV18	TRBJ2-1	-	CASSPLLGSPNEQFF	TGTGCCAGCTCACCACTTTTGGGATCCCCCAATGAGCAGTTCTTC
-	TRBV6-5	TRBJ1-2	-	CASSYGGAGYGYTF	TGTGCCAGCAGTTACGGGGGCGCCGGCTATGGCTACACCTTC
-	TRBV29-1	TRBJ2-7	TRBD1	CSVRQGPYEQYF	TGCAGCGTACGACAGGGCCCCTACGAGCAGTACTTC
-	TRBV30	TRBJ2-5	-	CAWSVPSPIRETQYF	TGTGCCTGGAGTGTACCAAGCCCCATTCGAGAGACCCAGTACTTC
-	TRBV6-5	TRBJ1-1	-	CASSSGASTEAFF	TGTGCCAGCAGCTCCGGGGCAAGCACTGAAGCTTTCTTT
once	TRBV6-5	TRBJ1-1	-	CASSYGRNTEAFF	TGTGCCAGCAGTTACGGACGGAACACTGAAGCTTTCTTT
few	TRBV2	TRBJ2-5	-	CASGQETQYF	TGTGCCAGCGGACAAGAGACCCAGTACTTC
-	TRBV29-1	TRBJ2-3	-	CSVVPGAVGDTQYF	TGCAGCGTTGTTCCAGGGGCGGTTGGAGATACGCAGTATTTT
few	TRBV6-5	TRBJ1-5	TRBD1	CASRGQGFNQPQHF	TGTGCCAGCAGGGGACAGGGGTTTAATCAGCCCCAGCATTTT
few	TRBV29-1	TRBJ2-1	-	CSANRGVAVGGNEQFF	TGCAGCGCCAACCGAGGGGTAGCGGTGGGGGGCAATGAGCAGTTCTTC
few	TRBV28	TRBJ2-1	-	CASIPGLNNEQFF	TGTGCCAGCATCCCAGGACTTAATAATGAGCAGTTCTTC
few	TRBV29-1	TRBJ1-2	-	CSVDPGNYGYTF	TGCAGCGTTGATCCAGGGAACTATGGCTACACCTTC
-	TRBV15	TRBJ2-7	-	CATSHLGYEQYF	TGTGCCACCAGCCACCTGGGGTACGAGCAGTACTTC
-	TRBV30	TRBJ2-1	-	CAWSGASRRYNEQFF	TGTGCCTGGAGTGGTGCTAGTCGACGCTACAATGAGCAGTTCTTC
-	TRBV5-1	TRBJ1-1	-	CASSGGRVNTEAFF	TGCGCCAGCAGCGGGGGACGGGTGAACACTGAAGCTTTCTTT
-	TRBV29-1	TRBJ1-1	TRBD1	CSAETGAVAFF	TGCAGCGCTGAAACAGGGGCAGTGGCTTTCTTT
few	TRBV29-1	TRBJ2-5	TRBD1	CSVEEPGGETQYF	TGCAGCGTTGAAGAACCAGGGGGAGAGACCCAGTACTTC
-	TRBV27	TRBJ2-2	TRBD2	CASRHGLAGGPTGELFF	TGTGCCAGCAGACACGGACTAGCGGGTGGCCCGACCGGGGAGCTGTTTTTT
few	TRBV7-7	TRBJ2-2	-	CASSLGTGELFF	TGTGCTAGCAGCTTAGGAACCGGGGAGCTGTTTTTT
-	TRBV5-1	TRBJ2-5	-	CASSLGAGETQYF	TGCGCCAGCAGCTTGGGCGCAGGAGAGACCCAGTACTTC
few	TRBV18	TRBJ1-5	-	CASSPGTGNQPQHF	TGTGCCAGCTCACCCGGGACGGGCAATCAGCCCCAGCATTTT
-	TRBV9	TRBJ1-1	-	CASSPTGGEGEAFF	TGTGCCAGCAGCCCCACTGGGGGAGAGGGGGAAGCTTTCTTT
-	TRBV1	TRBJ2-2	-	CTSSRSGTTNTGELFF	TGCACCAGCAGCCGCTCCGGGACCACGAACACCGGGGAGCTGTTTTTT
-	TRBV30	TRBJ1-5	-	CAWSVRGEQPQHF	TGTGCCTGGAGTGTACGGGGGGAGCAGCCCCAGCATTTT
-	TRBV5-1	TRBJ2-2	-	CASSYGGMSGELFF	TGCGCCAGCAGCTACGGGGGCATGTCCGGGGAGCTGTTTTTT
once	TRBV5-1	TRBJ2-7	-	CASSLEMGPGQYF	TGCGCCAGCAGCTTGGAGATGGGGCCGGGGCAGTACTTC
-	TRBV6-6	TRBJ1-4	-	CASRGGLEKLFF	TGTGCCAGCAGGGGGGGACTCGAAAAACTGTTTTTT
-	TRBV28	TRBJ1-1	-	CASNSQGTEAFF	TGTGCCAGCAACTCCCAAGGTACTGAAGCTTTCTTT
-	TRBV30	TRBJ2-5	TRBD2	CAWRGPSGSRETQYF	TGTGCCTGGAGAGGACCAAGCGGGAGCAGAGAGACCCAGTACTTC
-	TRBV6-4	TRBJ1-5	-	CASRRASNQPQHF	TGTGCCAGCAGGAGGGCCAGCAATCAGCCCCAGCATTTT
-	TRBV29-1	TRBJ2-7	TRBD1	CSVPGQGAYEQYF	TGCAGCGTTCCGGGACAGGGGGCCTACGAGCAGTACTTC
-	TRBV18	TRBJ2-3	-	CASSPGATDTQYF	TGTGCCAGCTCCCCTGGGGCCACAGATACGCAGTATTTT
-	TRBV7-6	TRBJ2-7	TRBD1	CASSPWTGKGEQYF	TGTGCCAGCAGCCCCTGGACAGGGAAGGGCGAGCAGTACTTC
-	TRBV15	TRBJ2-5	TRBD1	CATSRTGTLETQYF	TGTGCCACCAGCAGGACAGGGACCCTGGAGACCCAGTACTTC
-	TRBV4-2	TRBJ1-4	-	CASSQEGDNEKLFF	TGTGCCAGCAGCCAAGAAGGGGATAATGAAAAACTGTTTTTT
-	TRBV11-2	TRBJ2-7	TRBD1	CASSLVPGQGIWEQYF	TGTGCCAGCAGCTTAGTACCGGGACAGGGGATTTGGGAGCAGTACTTC
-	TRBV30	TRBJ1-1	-	CAWISSPMNTEAFF	TGTGCCTGGATTTCGTCACCCATGAACACTGAAGCTTTCTTT
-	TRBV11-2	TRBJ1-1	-	CASRLAGLNTEAFF	TGTGCCAGCAGGTTAGCAGGGTTGAACACTGAAGCTTTCTTT
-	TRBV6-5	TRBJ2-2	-	CASSSLAPPNTGELFF	TGTGCCAGCAGTTCACTAGCACCACCGAACACCGGGGAGCTGTTTTTT
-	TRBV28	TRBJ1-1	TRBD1	CASSETGDAFF	TGTGCCAGCAGTGAGACAGGGGATGCTTTCTTT
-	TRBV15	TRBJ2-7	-	CATSREQPYEQYF	TGTGCCACCAGCAGGGAACAGCCCTACGAGCAGTACTTC
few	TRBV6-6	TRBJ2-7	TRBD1	CASRTGGEQYF	TGTGCCAGCAGGACAGGGGGTGAGCAGTACTTC
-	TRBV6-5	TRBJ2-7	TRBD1	CASSRQGASYEQYF	TGTGCCAGCAGCCGACAGGGAGCGTCCTACGAGCAGTACTTC
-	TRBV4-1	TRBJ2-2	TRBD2	CASSHPSGRANTGELFF	TGCGCCAGCAGCCATCCAAGCGGGAGGGCGAACACCGGGGAGCTGTTTTTT
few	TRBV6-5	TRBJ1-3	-	CASLGPGNTIYF	TGTGCCAGCCTTGGTCCTGGAAACACCATATATTTT
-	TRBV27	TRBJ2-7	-	CASTRIGASYEQYF	TGTGCCAGCACCCGTATCGGGGCATCCTACGAGCAGTACTTC
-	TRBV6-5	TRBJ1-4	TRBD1	CASSYGQGMRHEKLFF	TGTGCCAGCAGTTATGGACAGGGCATGCGACATGAAAAACTGTTTTTT
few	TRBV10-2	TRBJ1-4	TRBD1	CASRDRGSTNEKLFF	TGCGCCAGCAGGGACAGGGGTTCAACTAATGAAAAACTGTTTTTT
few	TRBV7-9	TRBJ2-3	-	CASSLDQGPDTQYF	TGTGCCAGCAGCTTAGACCAGGGGCCAGATACGCAGTATTTT
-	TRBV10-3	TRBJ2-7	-	CAISESWSVGEQYF	TGTGCCATCAGTGAGTCGTGGAGTGTGGGCGAGCAGTACTTC
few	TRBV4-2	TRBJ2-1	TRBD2	CASSQDWTSGLNEQFF	TGTGCCAGCAGCCAAGACTGGACTAGCGGACTCAATGAGCAGTTCTTC
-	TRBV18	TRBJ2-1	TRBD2	CASSIAGGSYNEQFF	TGTGCCAGCTCCATAGCGGGAGGATCCTACAATGAGCAGTTCTTC
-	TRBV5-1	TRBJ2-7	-	CASSEDTYEQYF	TGCGCCAGCAGCGAGGACACCTACGAGCAGTACTTC